Detailed here is one T cell receptor (beta chain). Its specificity is unknown. This sample is part of a study of beta chain features in type 1 diabetes. Expressed TCRB transcripts were sequenced because the isolated RNA had all been reverse transcribed beforehand. Clones were sequenced by immunoSEQ multiplex PCR, and TCRdb holds only the in-frame ones, with some missing. This sample carries under 200,000 clones, around 8% of them seen once, and the ten largest clones take almost 0.65%. V was clipped by 8 bases and J by 2 bases; unmatched bases: 5. Germline lookup yields CDR1 SGHTA and CDR2 FQGTGA. CDR3 length equals 14 residues. Notes on the study in general: In cDNA sequencing, cells with high TCR expression could be over-represented.

This TCR derives from a man aged 18-30 years in good health. The chain recombines TRBV7-3 with TRBJ2-2; 7 positions agree with TRBD2. The sample consisted of central memory CD4+ T cells from blood. The DNA for the CDR3 is TGTGCCAGCCGGGGGGACGCTAACACCGGGGAGCTGTTTTTT. Its translation: CASRGDANTGELFF.